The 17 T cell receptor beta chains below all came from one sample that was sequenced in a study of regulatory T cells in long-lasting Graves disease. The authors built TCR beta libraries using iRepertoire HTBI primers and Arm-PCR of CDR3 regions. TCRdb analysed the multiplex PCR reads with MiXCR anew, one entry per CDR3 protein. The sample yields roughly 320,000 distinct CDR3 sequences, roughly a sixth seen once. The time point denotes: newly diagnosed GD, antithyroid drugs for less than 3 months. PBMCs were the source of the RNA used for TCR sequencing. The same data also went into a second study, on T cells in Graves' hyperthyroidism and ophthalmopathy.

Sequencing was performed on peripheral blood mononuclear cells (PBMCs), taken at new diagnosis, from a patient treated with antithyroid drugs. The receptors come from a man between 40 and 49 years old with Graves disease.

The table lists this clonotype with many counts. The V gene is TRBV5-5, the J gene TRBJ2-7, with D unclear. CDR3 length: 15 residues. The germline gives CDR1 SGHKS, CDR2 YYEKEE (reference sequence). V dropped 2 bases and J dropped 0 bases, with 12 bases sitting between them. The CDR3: CASSLGPLSSYEQYF. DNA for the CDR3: TGTGCCAGCAGCTTAGGACCTCTAAGCTCCTACGAGCAGTACTTC.

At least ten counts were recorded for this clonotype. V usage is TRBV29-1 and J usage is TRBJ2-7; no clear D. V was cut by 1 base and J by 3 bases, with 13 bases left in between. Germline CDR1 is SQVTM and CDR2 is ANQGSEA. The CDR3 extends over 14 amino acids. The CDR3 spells CSVEVGGGRYEQYF. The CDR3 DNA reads TGCAGCGTTGAAGTGGGCGGCGGACGCTACGAGCAGTACTTC.

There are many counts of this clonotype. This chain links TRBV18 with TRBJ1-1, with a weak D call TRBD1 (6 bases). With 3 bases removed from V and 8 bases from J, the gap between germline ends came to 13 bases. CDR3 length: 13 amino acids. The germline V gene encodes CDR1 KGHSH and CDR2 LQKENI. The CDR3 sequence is CASSPNSGTEAFF. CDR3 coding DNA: TGTGCCAGCTCACCTAATTCCGGGACAGAAGCTTTCTTT.

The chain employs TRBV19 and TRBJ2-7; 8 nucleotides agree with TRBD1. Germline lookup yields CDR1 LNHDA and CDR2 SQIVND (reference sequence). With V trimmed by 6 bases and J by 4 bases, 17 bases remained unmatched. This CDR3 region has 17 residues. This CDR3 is CASSPKGTGTGVYEQYF. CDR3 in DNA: TGTGCCAGTAGCCCTAAGGGGACCGGGACAGGAGTTTACGAGCAGTACTTC.

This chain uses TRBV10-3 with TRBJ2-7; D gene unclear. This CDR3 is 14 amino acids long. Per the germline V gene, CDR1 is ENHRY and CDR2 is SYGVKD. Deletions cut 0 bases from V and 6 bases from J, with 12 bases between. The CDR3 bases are TGTGCCATCAGTGAGTCTAATCGGAATGTCGAGCAGTACTTC. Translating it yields CAISESNRNVEQYF.

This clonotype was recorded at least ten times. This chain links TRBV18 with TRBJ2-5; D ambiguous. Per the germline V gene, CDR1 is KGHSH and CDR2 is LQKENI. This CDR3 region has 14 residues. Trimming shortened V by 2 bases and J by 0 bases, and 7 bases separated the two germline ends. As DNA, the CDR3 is TGTGCCAGCTCACCAATACGGAACCAAGAGACCCAGTACTTC. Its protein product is CASSPIRNQETQYF.

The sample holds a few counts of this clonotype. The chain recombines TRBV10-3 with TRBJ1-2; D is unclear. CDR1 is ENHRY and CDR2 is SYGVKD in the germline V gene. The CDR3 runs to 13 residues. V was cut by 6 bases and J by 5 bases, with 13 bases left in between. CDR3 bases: TGTGCCATCAGGGCGGACCGGGTGTATGGCTACACCTTC. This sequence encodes CAIRADRVYGYTF.

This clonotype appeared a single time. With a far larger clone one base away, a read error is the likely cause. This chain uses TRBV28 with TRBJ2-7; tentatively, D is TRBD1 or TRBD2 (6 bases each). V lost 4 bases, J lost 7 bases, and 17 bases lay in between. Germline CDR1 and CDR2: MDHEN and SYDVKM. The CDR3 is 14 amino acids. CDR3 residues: CASSYRVGGNEQYF. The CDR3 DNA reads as TGTGCCAGCAGTTACAGGGTGGGGGGCAATGAGCAGTACTTC.

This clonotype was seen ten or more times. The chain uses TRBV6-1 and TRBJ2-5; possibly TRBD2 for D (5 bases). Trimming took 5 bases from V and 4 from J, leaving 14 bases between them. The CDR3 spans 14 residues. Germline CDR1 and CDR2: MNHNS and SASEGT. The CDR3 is CASSNGPRGETQYF. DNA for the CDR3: TGTGCCAGCAGTAACGGACCCCGGGGAGAGACCCAGTACTTC.

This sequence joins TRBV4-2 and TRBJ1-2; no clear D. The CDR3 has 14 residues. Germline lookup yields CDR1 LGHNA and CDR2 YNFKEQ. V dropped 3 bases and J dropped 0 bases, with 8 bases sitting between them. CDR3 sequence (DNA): TGTGCCAGCAGCCACCTGGGATCTAACTATGGCTACACCTTC. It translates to CASSHLGSNYGYTF.

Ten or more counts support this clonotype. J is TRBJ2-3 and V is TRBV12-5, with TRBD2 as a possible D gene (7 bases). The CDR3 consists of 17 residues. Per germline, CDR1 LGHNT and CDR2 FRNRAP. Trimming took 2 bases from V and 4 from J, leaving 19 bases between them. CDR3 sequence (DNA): TGTGCTAGTGGTTTGCGGGTTTGGGGGGGGGCAGCAGATACGCAGTATTTT. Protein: CASGLRVWGGAADTQYF.

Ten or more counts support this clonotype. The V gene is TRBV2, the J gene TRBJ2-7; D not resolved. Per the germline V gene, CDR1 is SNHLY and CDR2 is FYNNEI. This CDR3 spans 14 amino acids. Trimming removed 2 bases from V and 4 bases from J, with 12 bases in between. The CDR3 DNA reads TGTGCCAGCAGTGAACTTTTAGGTGAATACGAGCAGTACTTC. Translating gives CASSELLGEYEQYF.

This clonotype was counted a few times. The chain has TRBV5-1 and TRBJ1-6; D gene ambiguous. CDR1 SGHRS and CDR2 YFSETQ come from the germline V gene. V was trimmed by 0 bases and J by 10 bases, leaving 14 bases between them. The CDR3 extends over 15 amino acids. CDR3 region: CASSLGQALESPLHF. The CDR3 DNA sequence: TGCGCCAGCAGCTTGGGTCAGGCCTTAGAATCACCCCTCCACTTT. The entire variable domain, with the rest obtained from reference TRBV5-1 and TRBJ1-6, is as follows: KAGVTQTPRYLIKTRGQQVTLSCSPISGHRSVSWYQQTPGQGLQFLFEYFSETQRNKGNFPGRFSGRQFSNSRSEMNVSTLELGDSALYLCASSLGQALESPLHFGNGTRLTVT.

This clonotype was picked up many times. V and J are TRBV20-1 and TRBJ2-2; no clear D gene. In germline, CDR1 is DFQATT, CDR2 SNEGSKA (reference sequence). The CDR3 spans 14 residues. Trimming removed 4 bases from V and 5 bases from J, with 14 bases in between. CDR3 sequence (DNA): TGCAGTGCTACCCCCAACACGATTACCGGGGAGCTGTTTTTT. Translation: CSATPNTITGELFF.

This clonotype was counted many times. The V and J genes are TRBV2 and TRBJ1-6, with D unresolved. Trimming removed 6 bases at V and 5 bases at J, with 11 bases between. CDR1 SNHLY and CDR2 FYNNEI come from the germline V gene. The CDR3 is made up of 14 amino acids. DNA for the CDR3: TGTGCCAGCAGACGCCCTATCGATAATTCACCCCTCCACTTT. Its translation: CASRRPIDNSPLHF.

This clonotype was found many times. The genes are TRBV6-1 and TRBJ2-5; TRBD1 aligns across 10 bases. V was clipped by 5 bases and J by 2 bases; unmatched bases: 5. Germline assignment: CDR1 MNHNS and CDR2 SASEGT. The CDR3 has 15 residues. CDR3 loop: CASSRQGAIQETQYF. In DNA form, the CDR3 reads TGTGCCAGCAGTAGACAGGGGGCAATACAAGAGACCCAGTACTTC.

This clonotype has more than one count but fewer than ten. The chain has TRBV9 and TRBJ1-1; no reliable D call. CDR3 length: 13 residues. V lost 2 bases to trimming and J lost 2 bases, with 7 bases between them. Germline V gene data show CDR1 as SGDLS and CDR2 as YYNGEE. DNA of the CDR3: TGTGCCAGCAGCGTTTTTAAAAACACTGAAGCTTTCTTT. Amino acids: CASSVFKNTEAFF. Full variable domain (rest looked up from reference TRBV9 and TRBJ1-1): DSGVTQTPKHLITATGQRVTLRCSPRSGDLSVYWYQQSLDQGLQFLIQYYNGEERAKGNILERFSAQQFPDLHSELNLSSLELGDSALYFCASSVFKNTEAFFGQGTRLTVV.